This T cell receptor (beta chain) was sequenced during a study of control samples from healthy donors and cancer patients. Assay: immunoSEQ multiplex PCR; the TCRdb copy retains only in-frame clones and omits some. The data hold fewer than 500,000 clones, with 80% to 95% observed a single time. CDR3 length: 13 amino acids. From germline, CDR1 is MDHEN and CDR2 SYDVKM. The V gene lost 5 bases and the J gene lost 9 bases, with 14 bases spanning the gap. This clonotype was sampled from a man aged 35 to 55 with head and neck cancer. The material sequenced was PBMCs. The chain is built from TRBV28 and TRBJ2-1; D may be TRBD1 (5 bases). CDR3 DNA: TGTGCCAGCAGTGGGATCCAGGGTGTTGAGCAGTTCTTC. Protein product: CASSGIQGVEQFF.